Below, 15 T cell receptor beta chains from the same sample are listed, as sequenced in a study of T cells after yellow fever vaccination. TCRdb re-called the 5' RACE reads through MiXCR, storing one row per CDR3 protein. The sample records fewer than 100,000 distinct CDR3 sequences, around 5.8% being singletons. The specimen was CD8+ T cells sorted from PBMCs, collected 10 days after the yellow fever booster vaccination. Receptors originate from a man younger than 35 who received the YFV17D yellow fever vaccine.

This clonotype was counted only a few times. The chain has TRBV9 and TRBJ1-1, with D hard to call. The germline CDR1 and CDR2 sequences are SGDLS and YYNGEE. V was clipped by 0 bases and J by 6 bases, with 12 bases between them. CDR3 length: 14 residues. The CDR3 loop is CASSVDVNGAEAFF. In nucleotides, the CDR3 is TGTGCCAGCAGCGTAGATGTCAATGGCGCTGAAGCTTTCTTT.

The chain recombines TRBV4-1 with TRBJ2-7; D is unresolved. The germline V gene encodes CDR1 MGHRA and CDR2 YSYEKL. This CDR3 has 14 amino acids. Trimming removed 0 bases from V and 0 bases from J, with 6 bases in between. Here the CDR3 reads CASSQEHSSYEQYV. The DNA of the CDR3 is TGCGCCAGCAGCCAAGAACACAGCTCCTACGAGCAGTACGTC.

The chain uses TRBV19 and TRBJ2-1; the match to TRBD2 covers 10 bases. The germline V gene has CDR1 LNHDA and CDR2 SQIVND (reference sequence). The length of the CDR3 is 17 residues. The ends lost 0 bases at V and 2 bases at J; junction bases unmatched: 4. CDR3: CASSIDFTSGTYNEQFF. The CDR3 DNA reads as TGTGCCAGTAGTATAGATTTTACTAGCGGGACCTACAATGAGCAGTTCTTC.

In nucleotides, the CDR3 is TGTGCCAGCAGCCATACTAGCGGGGACTACAATGAGCAGTTCTTC. Its translation: CASSHTSGDYNEQFF. This chain uses TRBV7-8 with TRBJ2-1; 10 bases align to TRBD2. V shed 5 bases, J shed 3 bases, and the junction held 4 bases outside the gene matches. The CDR3 sequence is 15 residues long. Germline V CDR1 and CDR2: SGHVS, FQNEAQ.

The chain links TRBV15 to TRBJ2-5; D may be TRBD1 or TRBD2 (6 bases each). CDR1 and CDR2 (germline): LNHNV, YYDKDF (reference sequence). Trimming removed 8 bases at V and 7 bases at J, with 14 bases between. The CDR3 runs to 12 residues. CDR3 DNA: TGTGCCACCGGTCTCGGAGGGGGGACCCAGTACTTC. Translation gives CATGLGGGTQYF.

This clonotype was observed a few times. The chain is built from TRBV2 and TRBJ2-7, with TRBD2 identical over 8 bases. Germline V lookup: CDR1 SNHLY, CDR2 FYNNEI. CDR3 length equals 16 residues. With 6 bases clipped from V and 0 bases from J, the junction kept 10 bases outside the gene matches. The CDR3 DNA reads TGTGCCAGCAGCTACTTTAGCGGGGTTAGCTCCTACGAGCAGTACTTC. Its protein product is CASSYFSGVSSYEQYF.

With respect to this clonotype: A read error may account for a junction end that differs from germline. J is TRBJ2-7 and V is TRBV4-2; 9 positions agree with TRBD1. Germline CDR1 and CDR2: LGHNA and YNFKEQ. The CDR3 loop spans 15 amino acids. CDR3 loop: CASSQGTGAPYEQHF. CDR3 in DNA: TGTGCCAGCAGCCAAGGGACAGGGGCTCCCTACGAGCAGCACTTC.

This clonotype was found a few times. The chain recombines TRBV6-5 with TRBJ2-3; D might be TRBD2 (7 bases). There are 16 residues in the CDR3. Per germline, CDR1 MNHEY and CDR2 SVGAGI. The ends were cut back, 6 bases at V and 5 bases at J, with 21 bases in the middle. For the CDR3, the DNA is TGTGCCAGCAGCCCCTTACGGGGGGCAGAAAGAGATACGCAGTATTTT. Protein: CASSPLRGAERDTQYF.

This clonotype was counted at least ten times. This chain links TRBV4-1 with TRBJ1-2; the D gene is possibly TRBD1 (5 bases). Per the germline V gene, CDR1 is MGHRA and CDR2 is YSYEKL. V was trimmed by 0 bases and J by 3 bases, leaving 11 bases between them. The CDR3 consists of 15 residues. CDR3 region: CASSQEDGGHYGYTF. CDR3 bases: TGCGCCAGCAGCCAAGAGGATGGGGGTCACTATGGCTACACCTTC.

J is TRBJ2-1 and V is TRBV7-2; 8 bases line up with TRBD2. The CDR3 is 16 residues long. CDR1 and CDR2 (germline): SGHTA, FQGNSA. V gave up 4 bases and J gave up 6 bases; unmatched junction bases: 11. CDR3 region: CASSWPPAGGPNEQFF. The CDR3 region has the DNA TGTGCCAGCAGCTGGCCCCCTGCGGGGGGCCCCAATGAGCAGTTCTTC. Full variable domain (outside the CDR3, taken from reference TRBV7-2 and TRBJ2-1): GAGVSQSPSNKVTEKGKDVELRCDPISGHTALYWYRQSLGQGLEFLIYFQGNSAPDKSGLPSDRFSAERTGGSVSTLTIQRTQQEDSAVYLCASSWPPAGGPNEQFFGPGTRLTVL.

This clonotype was counted a few times. This rearrangement joins TRBV7-9 to TRBJ2-1; no reliable D call. The CDR3 covers 14 residues. Germline loops: CDR1 SEHNR, CDR2 FQNEAQ (reference sequence). The ends were cut back, 3 bases at V and 6 bases at J, with 12 bases in the middle. Here the CDR3 reads CASSLAVRANEQFF. CDR3 sequence (DNA): TGTGCCAGCAGCTTGGCAGTTAGAGCCAATGAGCAGTTCTTC.

The chain uses TRBV7-9 and TRBJ2-7; 13 positions agree with TRBD2. The CDR3 contains 19 residues. Germline V CDR1 and CDR2: SEHNR, FQNEAQ (reference sequence). V shed 2 bases and J 3 bases; nucleotides not matched to a gene: 13. CDR3 bases: TGTGCCAGCAGCTTACGTACGGCTGAACTAGCGGGGGGGGACTACGAGCAGTACTTC. Translating gives CASSLRTAELAGGDYEQYF.

This clonotype was counted between two and nine times. The chain employs TRBV7-2 and TRBJ2-3; no clear D. CDR1 and CDR2 (germline): SGHTA, FQGNSA. Trimming cost V 2 bases and J 0 bases, with 6 bases left between them. The CDR3 sequence is 14 residues long. The CDR3 spells CASSLYLSTDTQYF. Here the CDR3 DNA reads TGTGCCAGCAGCTTATATCTTAGCACAGATACGCAGTATTTT.

A few counts support this clonotype. This rearrangement joins TRBV4-1 to TRBJ2-1; the match to TRBD2 covers 12 bases. Germline V gives CDR1 MGHRA, CDR2 YSYEKL. J lost 7 bases, V lost 3 bases, and 4 bases had no gene match. The CDR3 runs to 15 residues. CDR3 nucleotides: TGCGCCAGCAGCCAGCTAGCGGGGGGGCTAAATGAGCAGTTCTTC. Protein: CASSQLAGGLNEQFF.

This clonotype was seen ten or more times. The genes are TRBV12-3 or TRBV12-4 and TRBJ2-7; TRBD2 might be the D (6 bases). Trimming took 4 bases from V and 0 from J, leaving 16 bases between them. This CDR3 is built from 16 residues. Here the CDR3 reads CASSSPGTLNSYEQYF. The CDR3, as DNA: TGTGCCAGCAGTTCGCCCGGGACTCTTAACTCCTACGAGCAGTACTTC.